The entry below describes one TCR beta chain. The germline V gene has CDR1 LGHNA and CDR2 YNFKEQ. V lost 4 bases to trimming and J lost 2 bases, with 19 bases between them. The CDR3 length is 17 residues. The data were taken from a study of PD-L1 blockade in urothelial cancer. The overall study: Males with urothelial cancer arising in the bladder constituted about 90% of the roughly 29 patients. Blood analyses occurred 3 weeks (second dose) and 6 weeks post treatment start. Blood yielded a median of around 150,000 T cells per sample.

Time point denoted: pretreatment peripheral blood. Per patient, between 1 and 8 samples were collected at pretreatment and on-treatment time points. TCRdb keeps only in-frame clones here, not all; method: immunoSEQ multiplex PCR. The table lists about 93,000 clones, 90% of them singletons. The specimen was PBMCs, collected around atezolizumab (anti-PD-L1) treatment. The chain combines TRBV4-2 with TRBJ2-3; D may be TRBD2 (6 bases). The receptor comes from a man between 60 and 75 years old with urothelial cancer. CDR3 protein: CASSLTAGEHLTDTQYF. The CDR3 coding sequence is TGTGCCAGCAGCCTTACAGCGGGCGAACACCTCACAGATACGCAGTATTTT.